This passage covers 21 T cell receptor beta chains from one sample sequenced in a study of beta chain features in type 1 diabetes. What these receptors recognize is not known. All of the isolated RNA was reverse transcribed, so expressed TCRB transcripts were sequenced. Measured with immunoSEQ multiplex PCR; TCRdb has only the in-frame clones, and not every one. The sample records 95,000 to 110,000 clones, 25% to 30% being singletons. Notes on the study in general: There was a moderate but significant shortening of TCRB CDR3s in all four CD4+ subsets of Type 1 diabetes patients.

Material for sequencing was central memory CD4+ T cells from blood. These TCRs come from a woman younger than 30 with type 1 diabetes.

The chain uses TRBV4-2 and TRBJ2-5, with 12 positions matching TRBD2. Germline assignment: CDR1 LGHNA and CDR2 YNFKEQ. This CDR3 comprises 15 residues. J was trimmed by 4 bases and V by 6 bases; bases with no gene match: 6. As DNA, the CDR3 is TGTGCCAGCAGTCTGGCTAGCGGGAGGGGAGAGACCCAGTACTTC. It codes for CASSLASGRGETQYF.

This clone was seen a handful of times. The chain is built from TRBV30 and TRBJ1-4; TRBD1 matches 7 bases. V shed 0 bases, J shed 10 bases, and the junction held 5 bases outside the gene matches. CDR1 GTSNPN and CDR2 SVGIG come from the germline V gene (reference sequence). The CDR3 runs to 13 residues. CDR3 DNA: TGTGCCTGGAGTGTCGAACAGGGGCCAAAACTGTTTTTT. Translating it yields CAWSVEQGPKLFF.

This chain uses TRBV28 with TRBJ2-3; TRBD1 might be the D (6 bases). The CDR3 contains 15 residues. Germline V gene data show CDR1 as MDHEN and CDR2 as SYDVKM. Trimming took off 0 bases at V and 6 bases at J, with 13 bases between the two ends. CDR3 sequence reads: CASSLWSQGMDTQYF. As DNA, the CDR3 is TGTGCCAGCAGTTTATGGTCCCAGGGGATGGATACGCAGTATTTT.

This clone was observed a handful of times. The rearrangement links TRBV29-1 to TRBJ2-3, with no clear D. Trimming stripped 4 bases from V and 2 bases from J, with 7 bases between. CDR3 length: 12 residues. The V gene's germline CDR1 is SQVTM and CDR2 ANQGSEA. The CDR3: CSVAKDTDTQYF. In nucleotides, the CDR3 is TGCAGCGTTGCTAAAGACACAGATACGCAGTATTTT.

The chain couples TRBV5-8 to TRBJ1-1; D ambiguous. The CDR3 runs 17 residues. The germline gives CDR1 SGHTS, CDR2 YDEGEE. The V and J ends lost 0 bases and 2 bases respectively, with 17 bases between them. This CDR3 is CASSLAPEDFRNTEAFF. DNA of the CDR3: TGTGCCAGCAGCTTGGCCCCCGAGGATTTTCGAAACACTGAAGCTTTCTTT.

A few counts support this clone. This chain uses TRBV19 with TRBJ1-5; 9 positions match TRBD1. The CDR3 consists of 15 residues. V lost 7 bases and J lost 6; bases outside the gene matches: 10. The germline V gene encodes CDR1 LNHDA and CDR2 SQIVND (reference sequence). CDR3 in amino acids: CASNPKQGAVQPQHF. CDR3 DNA sequence: TGTGCCAGTAACCCCAAACAGGGGGCGGTTCAGCCCCAGCATTTT.

V and J are TRBV11-2 and TRBJ2-4; D possibly corresponds to TRBD2 (6 bases). V lost 5 bases, J lost 6 bases, and 17 bases lay in between. Germline CDR1 and CDR2: SGHAT and FQNNGV. This CDR3 contains 15 residues. The CDR3 DNA follows: TGTGCCAGCAGCCCAATTACTAGCTTTACAAACATTCAGTACTTC. Its translation: CASSPITSFTNIQYF.

This clone was counted a few times. The V and J genes are TRBV28 and TRBJ1-1; D uncertain. CDR1 and CDR2 from the germline V gene are MDHEN and SYDVKM. Trimming stripped 8 bases from V and 3 bases from J, with 19 bases between. This CDR3 is 15 amino acids long. The CDR3 sequence: CASLSPAGRYTEAFF. The DNA of the CDR3 is TGTGCCAGCCTGAGTCCTGCCGGGAGGTACACTGAAGCTTTCTTT.

This clone was recorded a few times. This sequence joins TRBV27 and TRBJ2-7; weak D call: TRBD2 (7 bases). The CDR3 is made up of 13 amino acids. Trimming pared 5 bases from V and 4 bases from J, leaving 12 bases between. Germline-derived CDR1 and CDR2 are MNHEY and SMNVEV (reference sequence). CDR3 sequence: CASSPKGGYEQYV. As DNA, the CDR3 is TGTGCCAGCAGTCCAAAGGGGGGGTACGAGCAGTACGTC.

Concerning this clone itself: Additional DNA sequences in this sample encode the identical CDR3. The chain joins TRBV4-1 to TRBJ2-1; 15 bases match TRBD2. Germline V gene lookup returns CDR1 MGHRA and CDR2 YSYEKL. J was trimmed by 0 bases and V by 3 bases; bases with no gene match: 9. The CDR3 contains 20 residues. CDR3 sequence reads: CASSHLGLAGGPSSYNEQFF. CDR3 bases: TGCGCCAGCAGCCACCTAGGACTAGCGGGAGGGCCTAGCTCCTACAATGAGCAGTTCTTC.

This chain uses TRBV18 with TRBJ1-1, with D tentatively TRBD1 (6 bases). V lost 5 bases and J 1 base, leaving 8 bases between the germline ends. From germline, CDR1 is KGHSH and CDR2 LQKENI. This CDR3 is 13 amino acids long. CDR3 loop: CASSGQTNTEAFF. CDR3 nucleotide sequence: TGTGCCAGCTCAGGACAGACGAACACTGAAGCTTTCTTT.

This clone occurred a few times. This chain connects TRBV9 to TRBJ2-3; D possibly corresponds to TRBD2 (5 bases). CDR1 is SGDLS and CDR2 is YYNGEE in the germline V gene. V was pared by 0 bases and J by 0 bases, with 11 bases between. The CDR3 loop spans 16 amino acids. The CDR3 DNA is TGTGCCAGCAGCGTAGCCAGAGGGCAGAGCACAGATACGCAGTATTTT. It encodes CASSVARGQSTDTQYF.

V and J are TRBV19 and TRBJ2-3, with D possibly matching TRBD1 (6 bases). Germline-derived CDR1 and CDR2 are LNHDA and SQIVND (reference sequence). CDR3 length: 15 amino acids. The V end lost 3 bases, the J end lost 3 bases, and 13 bases lay between the germline ends. CDR3 loop: CASSIQGKLTDTQYF. For the CDR3, the DNA is TGTGCCAGTAGTATCCAGGGGAAGTTGACAGATACGCAGTATTTT.

This clone was recorded a few times. The gene calls are TRBV7-2 and TRBJ2-2, with 7 bases aligning to TRBD1. Germline V gene lookup returns CDR1 SGHTA and CDR2 FQGNSA. The trim removed 5 bases at V and 10 bases at J, leaving 10 bases unmatched. This CDR3 comprises 14 residues. CDR3 sequence reads: CASSPRPGTEELFF. The CDR3 coding sequence is TGTGCCAGCAGCCCGCGCCCCGGGACAGAGGAGCTGTTTTTT.

The V and J genes are TRBV5-4 and TRBJ2-3; perhaps TRBD1 as D (6 bases). Germline loops: CDR1 SGHNT, CDR2 YYREEE (reference sequence). This CDR3 comprises 14 residues. Trimming took off 4 bases at V and 9 bases at J, with 18 bases between the two ends. DNA of the CDR3: TGTGCCAGCAGCCACTCGACTGGCACAGGGACGCAGTATTTT. It codes for CASSHSTGTGTQYF.

This chain connects TRBV7-2 to TRBJ2-1, with 14 positions matching TRBD2. CDR1 is SGHTA, CDR2 FQGNSA, per germline. V shed 1 base and J 7 bases; nucleotides not matched to a gene: 0. The CDR3 runs 15 residues. The CDR3 DNA reads TGTGCCAGCAGCTTAGGACTAGCGGGAGGGAATGAGCAGTTCTTC. Its translation: CASSLGLAGGNEQFF.

This clone was detected once. J is TRBJ1-4 and V is TRBV28; no clear D gene. Germline V gives CDR1 MDHEN, CDR2 SYDVKM. The CDR3 runs 14 residues. Between the trimmed V and J ends, which lost 2 bases and 8 bases, there was a span of 12 bases. CDR3: CASSLAQGSEKLFF. As DNA, the CDR3 is TGTGCCAGCAGTTTAGCCCAAGGGAGCGAAAAACTGTTTTTT. Drawing the rest from reference TRBV28 and TRBJ1-4, the complete variable domain is DVKVTQSSRYLVKRTGEKVFLECVQDMDHENMFWYRQDPGLGLRLIYFSYDVKMKEKGDIPEGYSVSREKKERFSLILESASTNQTSMYLCASSLAQGSEKLFFGSGTQLSVL.

The CDR3: CASSSGTGGAGELFF. DNA for the CDR3: TGTGCCAGTAGTTCCGGGACAGGGGGAGCCGGGGAGCTGTTTTTT. The chain couples TRBV19 to TRBJ2-2; TRBD1 matches at 11 bases. Germline V gene data show CDR1 as LNHDA and CDR2 as SQIVND (reference sequence). Trimming at V came to 5 bases and at J to 6 bases, leaving 5 bases not matched to a gene. CDR3 length equals 15 residues.

This clone appeared a few times. The chain couples TRBV6-6 to TRBJ1-2, with 9 bases matching TRBD1. Trimming cost V 5 bases and J 8 bases; bases outside gene matches: 15. Germline CDR1 MNHNY, CDR2 SVGAGI (reference sequence). The CDR3 has 16 amino acids. The CDR3 spells CASSQQGAATASGYTF. The DNA for the CDR3 is TGTGCCAGCAGTCAACAGGGGGCCGCGACAGCTAGCGGCTACACCTTC.

This clone has just a few counts. This rearrangement joins TRBV2 to TRBJ2-3; D may be TRBD1 (6 bases). In germline, CDR1 is SNHLY, CDR2 FYNNEI. Trimming took 9 bases from V and 2 from J, leaving 12 bases between them. This CDR3 has 13 amino acids. The CDR3 loop is CASLNRDTDTQYF. The DNA of the CDR3 is TGTGCCAGTCTCAACAGGGACACAGATACGCAGTATTTT. The full variable domain, with the rest looked up from reference TRBV2 and TRBJ2-3, is EPEVTQTPSHQVTQMGQEVILRCVPISNHLYFYWYRQILGQKVEFLVSFYNNEISEKSEIFDDQFSVERPDGSNFTLKIRSTKLEDSAMYFCASLNRDTDTQYFGPGTRLTVL.

The CDR3 bases are TGTGCCAGCAGCCTTCAGAGGAATAGCAATCAGCCCCAGCATTTT. It codes for CASSLQRNSNQPQHF. V usage is TRBV27 and J usage is TRBJ1-5; D uncertain. This CDR3 contains 15 residues. V lost 6 bases and J lost 0, with 12 bases in between. The germline CDR1 and CDR2 sequences are MNHEY and SMNVEV (reference sequence).